The 15 T cell receptor beta chains presented below share a single source sample, sequenced in a study of blood T cell repertoires in COVID-19. Sequencing used immunoSEQ multiplex PCR; TCRdb keeps in-frame clones, though not all of them. The table records 100,000 to 150,000 clones, roughly 86% of them present only once. The sequenced material came from peripheral blood. These TCRs come from a woman aged 70 to 79 with COVID-19, enrolled during active disease.

The rearrangement links TRBV7-9 to TRBJ1-5; TRBD1 might be the D (5 bases). V shed 1 base and J shed 5 bases, with 12 bases lying between them. The CDR3 runs 15 residues. The germline gives CDR1 SEHNR, CDR2 FQNEAQ (reference sequence). CDR3: CASSLGETADQPQHF. CDR3 coding DNA: TGTGCCAGCAGCTTAGGTGAGACAGCTGATCAGCCCCAGCATTTT.

The chain has TRBV27 and TRBJ2-1, with D possibly matching TRBD2 (5 bases). The V gene lost 4 bases and the J gene lost 9 bases, with 13 bases spanning the gap. The CDR3 has 13 amino acids. Per germline, CDR1 MNHEY and CDR2 SMNVEV (reference sequence). The CDR3 loop is CASSSPLAGEQFF. CDR3 nucleotides: TGTGCCAGCAGTTCCCCTCTTGCGGGTGAGCAGTTCTTC.

The chain is built from TRBV5-4 and TRBJ2-1; no reliable D call. This CDR3 region has 14 residues. Trimming shortened V by 2 bases and J by 5 bases, and 11 bases separated the two germline ends. Germline assignment: CDR1 SGHNT and CDR2 YYREEE (reference sequence). In DNA, the CDR3 is TGTGCCAGCAGCTTAAGTCACAGTAACAATGAGCAGTTCTTC. It is translated as CASSLSHSNNEQFF.

This clone was recorded once. The chain links TRBV6-5 to TRBJ2-3; weak D call: TRBD1 (5 bases). V was trimmed by 7 bases and J by 4 bases, leaving 12 bases between them. Germline V gene sequence: CDR1 MNHEY, CDR2 SVGAGI. The CDR3 contains 13 residues. This chain's CDR3 is CASKSRGPDTQYF. CDR3 DNA sequence: TGTGCCAGCAAGTCTAGGGGTCCAGATACGCAGTATTTT.

The V gene is TRBV27, the J gene TRBJ1-4; D not certain. This CDR3 comprises 17 residues. The germline V and J ends were trimmed by 3 bases and 4 bases, with 18 bases remaining between them. The germline V gene encodes CDR1 MNHEY and CDR2 SMNVEV (reference sequence). The DNA for the CDR3 is TGTGCCAGCAGTTTCTATAGGAGAGGCGGATTTAATGAAAAACTGTTTTTT. Its protein product is CASSFYRRGGFNEKLFF.

This chain links TRBV28 with TRBJ1-1; D remains ambiguous. Germline-derived CDR1 and CDR2 are MDHEN and SYDVKM. The V and J ends lost 4 bases and 3 bases respectively, with 9 bases between them. The CDR3 extends over 13 amino acids. The CDR3 DNA reads TGTGCCAGCAGTTCTAGGTTTGACACTGAAGCTTTCTTT. This codes for CASSSRFDTEAFF.

The genes are TRBV30 and TRBJ2-1; a weak D match, TRBD2 (7 bases). Germline CDR1 reads GTSNPN; CDR2 reads SVGIG (reference sequence). This CDR3 has 20 amino acids. Trimming cost V 5 bases and J 4 bases, with 33 bases left between them. The CDR3 here is CAWADSDGGPGPLDYNEQFF. The DNA of the CDR3 is TGTGCCTGGGCCGATTCTGACGGGGGGCCTGGGCCCTTGGATTACAATGAGCAGTTCTTC.

V usage is TRBV2 and J usage is TRBJ2-7; maybe TRBD1 (6 bases). Germline CDR1 reads SNHLY; CDR2 reads FYNNEI. V lost 5 bases to trimming and J lost 1 base, with 12 bases between them. There are 14 residues in the CDR3. CDR3 protein: CASSWTENSYEQYF. Written as DNA, the CDR3 is TGTGCCAGCAGTTGGACAGAAAATTCCTACGAGCAGTACTTC.

The rearrangement uses TRBV14 and TRBJ1-2; weak D call: TRBD1 (6 bases). The CDR3 is made up of 14 amino acids. Trimming removed 4 bases at V and 3 bases at J, with 12 bases between. Germline lookup yields CDR1 SGHDN and CDR2 FVKESK. The CDR3 loop is CASSPAGEYYGYTF. The CDR3 DNA is TGTGCCAGCAGCCCAGCAGGGGAATACTATGGCTACACCTTC. The entire variable domain, with the rest obtained from reference TRBV14 and TRBJ1-2, is as follows: EAGVTQFPSHSVIEKGQTVTLRCDPISGHDNLYWYRRVMGKEIKFLLHFVKESKQDESGMPNNRFLAERTGGTYSTLKVQPAELEDSGVYFCASSPAGEYYGYTFGSGTRLTVV.

The genes are TRBV3-1 (or the pseudogene TRBV3-2) and TRBJ2-7; 7 bases map to TRBD1. The length of the CDR3 is 15 residues. Trimming removed 0 bases from V and 1 base from J; junction bases left unmatched: 3. Germline CDR1 and CDR2: LGHDT and YNNKEL (reference sequence). Here the CDR3 reads CASSQDPGGSYEQYF. CDR3 in DNA: TGTGCCAGCAGCCAAGACCCAGGGGGATCCTACGAGCAGTACTTC.

V usage is TRBV5-1 and J usage is TRBJ2-7; 7 nucleotides agree with TRBD2. The CDR3 runs 12 residues. The V gene end was trimmed by 3 bases and the J gene end by 4 bases; junction bases not matched to a gene: 1. Germline V gene sequence: CDR1 SGHRS, CDR2 YFSETQ. The CDR3, as DNA: TGCGCCAGCAGCTCGGGGGGATACGAGCAGTACTTC. This encodes CASSSGGYEQYF.

In DNA, the CDR3 is TGCGCCAGCAGCTTCGGACAGAGCACAGATACGCAGTATTTT. Residues: CASSFGQSTDTQYF. The genes are TRBV5-1 and TRBJ2-3, with D perhaps matching TRBD1 (6 bases). The CDR3 length is 14 residues. Germline assignment: CDR1 SGHRS and CDR2 YFSETQ. The V end lost 2 bases, the J end lost 0 bases, and 7 bases lay between the germline ends.

The V call is TRBV2, the J call TRBJ1-4; perhaps TRBD1 as D (6 bases). The V and J ends lost 4 bases and 8 bases respectively, with 17 bases between them. Germline V CDR1 and CDR2: SNHLY, FYNNEI. The CDR3 totals 15 residues. CDR3 sequence (DNA): TGTGCCAGCAGTGTCCAGGGGCGCCGGGTGGAAAAACTGTTTTTT. As protein: CASSVQGRRVEKLFF.

The V and J genes are TRBV5-1 and TRBJ2-7, with D possibly being TRBD2 (7 bases). CDR1 is SGHRS, CDR2 YFSETQ, per germline. This CDR3 has 15 residues. V was clipped by 1 base and J by 6 bases, with 17 bases between them. CDR3 residues: CASSLREQGGGEQYF. CDR3 nucleotide sequence: TGCGCCAGCAGCTTGAGGGAGCAGGGAGGGGGCGAGCAGTACTTC.

The chain recombines TRBV19 with TRBJ1-6; 8 positions match TRBD1. CDR3 length equals 17 residues. V gave up 5 bases and J gave up 0 bases; unmatched junction bases: 6. Germline CDR1 reads LNHDA; CDR2 reads SQIVND (reference sequence). CDR3: CASSPWTGSSYNSPLHF. The CDR3 nucleotides read TGTGCCAGTAGTCCGTGGACAGGGAGCTCCTATAATTCACCCCTCCACTTT.